This is a list of T cell receptor beta chains from one sample in a study of shared clonotypes between healthy human individuals. Measured with immunoSEQ multiplex PCR; TCRdb has only the in-frame clones, and not every one. The sample holds about 980,000 clones, around 80% seen once. The sequencing input was memory CD4+ T cells sorted from blood. The receptor source for this set is a man aged 18 to 35 in good health. CDR3s include the opening cysteine and the closing phenylalanine or tryptophan. Fields, in order: D gene, J gene, CDR3 length, clone size, V gene, CDR3 DNA, CDR3 protein. D genes are given only for firm matches. Part of the rows lack a size; the others show once, few, many or a class for expanded clones.

NA | TRBJ2-7 | 14 | NA | TRBV30 | TGTGCCTGGAGATGGGGACCCCATTCAAACGAGCAGTACTTC | CAWRWGPHSNEQYF
NA | TRBJ2-2 | 14 | NA | TRBV11-2 | TGTGCCAGCAGCTTCCTGGGGGGTGTCGGGGAGCTGTTTTTT | CASSFLGGVGELFF
NA | TRBJ2-1 | 15 | NA | TRBV5-1 | TGCGCCAGCAGCTTGGCATGGCCCGGCTCTGATGAGCAGTTCTTC | CASSLAWPGSDEQFF
TRBD2 | TRBJ2-1 | 16 | NA | TRBV4-2 | TGTGCCAGCAGCCAAGACGTAGCGGGGGGGTCCGGTGAGCAGTTCTTC | CASSQDVAGGSGEQFF
TRBD1 | TRBJ1-4 | 17 | NA | TRBV5-4 | TGTGCCAGCAGCTCCGACAGGGGACCGAATCCCGCTGAAAAACTGTTTTTT | CASSSDRGPNPAEKLFF
NA | TRBJ2-7 | 12 | NA | TRBV5-6 | TGTGCCAGCAGCCACCAGGGTTACGAGCAGTACTTC | CASSHQGYEQYF
NA | TRBJ2-2 | 13 | NA | TRBV10-3 | TGTGCCATCAGTGAGGACAACACCGGGGAGCTGTTTTTT | CAISEDNTGELFF
NA | TRBJ1-6 | 15 | NA | TRBV11-2 | TGTGCCAGCAGCTTAGGAGGGGGTTATAATTCACCCCTCCACTTT | CASSLGGGYNSPLHF
NA | TRBJ2-3 | 14 | NA | TRBV7-2 | TGTGCCAGCAGCTTAGAGTATAGCACAGATACGCAGTATTTT | CASSLEYSTDTQYF
NA | TRBJ1-2 | 15 | NA | TRBV10-3 | TGTGCCATCAGTGACTTTCCGGGACGGGATAAGGGCTACACCTTC | CAISDFPGRDKGYTF
NA | TRBJ2-7 | 18 | few | TRBV4-1 | TGCGCCAGCAGCCAAGAATCTGGTGGGCCAGGTTATACCTACGAGCAGTACTTC | CASSQESGGPGYTYEQYF
NA | TRBJ2-7 | 11 | few | TRBV28 | TGTGCCAGCAGTTCCGGATACGAGCAGTACTTC | CASSSGYEQYF
NA | TRBJ2-6 | 18 | NA | TRBV30 | TGTGCCTGGAGTGGGGGGACCGGGGGCTTCTCTGGGGCCAACGTCCTGACTTTC | CAWSGGTGGFSGANVLTF
NA | TRBJ2-7 | 14 | NA | TRBV15 | TGTGCCACCAGCAGAGATGGCGCAGTCTACGAGCAGTACTTC | CATSRDGAVYEQYF
TRBD2 | TRBJ2-7 | 11 | NA | TRBV7-2 | TGTGCCAGCGCTAGCGGCTACGAGCAGTACTTC | CASASGYEQYF
NA | TRBJ1-1 | 15 | NA | TRBV5-4 | TGTGCCAGCAGCTTGAGGGGTCCCGCGGGCACTGAAGCTTTCTTT | CASSLRGPAGTEAFF
NA | TRBJ1-2 | 15 | NA | TRBV14 | TGTGCCAGCTCCCGTCTTTCTGGTAAATCGGAGGGCTACACCTTC | CASSRLSGKSEGYTF
NA | TRBJ1-3 | 13 | NA | TRBV7-9 | TGTGCCGGGCCCGATACCTCTGGAAACACCATATATTTT | CAGPDTSGNTIYF
NA | TRBJ1-1 | 13 | NA | TRBV5-8 | TGTGCCAGCATCAGACAGCTGAACACTGAAGCTTTCTTT | CASIRQLNTEAFF
NA | TRBJ2-3 | 14 | NA | TRBV7-8 | TGTGCCAGCAGCTTCACCACAGGGCCAGATACGCAGTATTTT | CASSFTTGPDTQYF
NA | TRBJ1-3 | 15 | many | TRBV5-1 | TGCGCCAGCACCCTCGTGGGGGGGCCGGGAAACACCATATATTTT | CASTLVGGPGNTIYF
NA | TRBJ1-6 | 15 | NA | TRBV10-3 | TGTGCCATCAGTGAGTCGGGCGGCCATAATTCACCCCTCCACTTT | CAISESGGHNSPLHF
NA | TRBJ1-2 | 16 | once | TRBV2 | TGTGCCAGCACCTCCTCGGGGGTCGAGCTCAACTATGGCTACACCTTC | CASTSSGVELNYGYTF
NA | TRBJ2-1 | 13 | NA | TRBV11-3 | TGTGCCAGCAGCCCCCCCAACAACAATGAGCAGTTCTTC | CASSPPNNNEQFF
NA | TRBJ1-2 | 13 | NA | TRBV5-1 | TGCGCCAGCAGCAGGGACTCGAACTATGGCTACACCTTC | CASSRDSNYGYTF
NA | TRBJ1-3 | 15 | NA | TRBV6-5 | TGTGCCAGCGTTGGACGGACCTCCTCTGGAAACACCATATATTTT | CASVGRTSSGNTIYF
NA | TRBJ2-7 | 11 | NA | TRBV20-1 | TGCAGTCGGGAGAACGGGGGCGAGCAGTACTTC | CSRENGGEQYF
NA | TRBJ1-4 | 14 | NA | TRBV5-4 | TGTGCCAGCAGCTTCGGCGCAACTAATGAAAAACTGTTTTTT | CASSFGATNEKLFF
NA | TRBJ2-7 | 12 | NA | TRBV30 | TGTGCCTGGAGTGTACAACACTACGAGCAGTACTTC | CAWSVQHYEQYF
NA | TRBJ1-5 | 12 | NA | TRBV19 | TGTGCCAGTACCTACGGTGGTCAGCCCCAGCATTTT | CASTYGGQPQHF
NA | TRBJ1-2 | 14 | NA | TRBV7-9 | TGTGCCAGCAGCCCCAAGGCAGCTAACTATGGCTACACCTTC | CASSPKAANYGYTF
NA | TRBJ1-2 | 17 | once | TRBV28 | TGTGCCATCAGAGTTTGGGCCGGACAGCAAGCTAACTATGGCTACACCTTC | CAIRVWAGQQANYGYTF
TRBD2 | TRBJ2-3 | 18 | NA | TRBV12-5 | TGTGCTAGTGGTTTGGCCCCCATGCGGGAGGGCGGAGGAGATACGCAGTATTTT | CASGLAPMREGGGDTQYF
NA | TRBJ1-5 | 14 | few | TRBV14 | TGTGCCAGCAGCCCTGGAGGGGCTTCGGAGCCCCAGCATTTT | CASSPGGASEPQHF
NA | TRBJ2-3 | 14 | NA | TRBV27 | TGTGCCAGCAGTCAGACCTATACCACAGATACGCAGTATTTT | CASSQTYTTDTQYF
TRBD2 | TRBJ2-1 | 16 | NA | TRBV7-2 | TGTGCCAGCAGCGTATTAAGCGGGGTCGGTGGACTTGAGCAGTTCTTC | CASSVLSGVGGLEQFF
NA | TRBJ2-3 | 15 | NA | TRBV7-3 | TGTGCCAGCAGCTTAACACAGGGTCTGGCAGATACGCAGTATTTT | CASSLTQGLADTQYF
NA | TRBJ2-5 | 14 | NA | TRBV7-9 | TGTGCCAGCAGCCGCGCTTTAAACCAAGAGACCCAGTACTTC | CASSRALNQETQYF
TRBD1 | TRBJ1-5 | 15 | once | TRBV7-2 | TGTGCCAGCAGCCCCCGGACAGGGCTAGGTCAGCCCCAGCATTTT | CASSPRTGLGQPQHF
TRBD2 | TRBJ2-7 | 15 | once | TRBV6-1 | TGTGCCAGCAGTGCCGGGACTAGCGGAGTATACGAGCAGTACTTC | CASSAGTSGVYEQYF
NA | TRBJ2-4 | 14 | few | TRBV4-3 | TGCGCCAGCAGCCACCAGGGAACCAAAAACATTCAGTACTTC | CASSHQGTKNIQYF
NA | TRBJ2-7 | 13 | NA | TRBV7-2 | TGTGCCAGCAGCGTAAAGGCCTCGGCCGAGCAGTACTTC | CASSVKASAEQYF
TRBD1 | TRBJ2-7 | 12 | few | TRBV27 | TGTGCCAGCTCAAGAAGGGGGCACGAGCAGTACTTC | CASSRRGHEQYF
TRBD1 | TRBJ1-5 | 15 | NA | TRBV27 | TGTGCCAGCAGTTTAGGGACAGGGCCTAATCAGCCCCAGCATTTT | CASSLGTGPNQPQHF
NA | TRBJ1-1 | 12 | NA | TRBV10-1 | TGCGCCAGCAAGGGGTTGAACACTGAAGCTTTCTTT | CASKGLNTEAFF
NA | TRBJ2-6 | 17 | NA | TRBV6-1 | TGTGCCAGCAGTGAGCACCTCACAGGGCTCGGGGCCAACGTCCTGACTTTC | CASSEHLTGLGANVLTF
TRBD2 | TRBJ2-1 | 18 | NA | TRBV4-1 | TGCGCCAGCAGCCAATTCTCCTCGACTAGCTACTCCTACAATGAGCAGTTCTTC | CASSQFSSTSYSYNEQFF
NA | TRBJ2-2 | 12 | NA | TRBV10-2 | TGCGCCAGCAGTGACATCACCGGGGAGCTGTTTTTT | CASSDITGELFF
NA | TRBJ2-3 | 15 | NA | TRBV2 | TGTGCCAGCAGTGACTCGGGGGTGCAGATACGCAGGCAGTATTTT | CASSDSGVQIRRQYF
NA | TRBJ1-2 | 11 | NA | TRBV29-1 | TGCAGCGTTGAGGTCAACTATGGCTACACCTTC | CSVEVNYGYTF
NA | TRBJ1-5 | 14 | NA | TRBV4-1 | TGCGCCAGCAGCCAAGAACGGGGGACTCAGCCCCAGCATTTT | CASSQERGTQPQHF
NA | TRBJ1-4 | 12 | many | TRBV2 | TGTGCCAGCAGTGATAGGGGTGAAAAACTGTTTTTT | CASSDRGEKLFF
TRBD1 | TRBJ2-1 | 15 | NA | TRBV4-3 | TGCGCCAGCAGCCAAGAATGGACAGGGGGCCCAGAGCAGTTCTTC | CASSQEWTGGPEQFF
TRBD1 | TRBJ2-7 | 14 | few | TRBV5-1 | TGCGCCAGCAGCCCCTGGGACAGCTCCTACGAGCAGTACTTC | CASSPWDSSYEQYF
NA | TRBJ1-4 | 16 | once | TRBV30 | TGTGCCTGGCAGCTAGTTCGGGGGGCAACTAATGAAAAACTGTTTTTT | CAWQLVRGATNEKLFF